Presented here are 23 T cell receptor beta chains from one specimen sequenced in a study of chemoradiotherapy in HPV16-positive cancers (dated by TCRdb to between 2021 and 2023). Receptors were amplified or captured by the immunoSEQ multiplex PCR assay. This is the immuneACCESS table as TCRdb keeps it, with only in-frame sequences that have V and J called. A part of the clones is gone; compared with another copy, unresolved V genes explain less than half, and the rest is unexplained. The sample contains about 15,000 clones, approximately 90% of them found a single time. Roughly 2.5% of the sample rests with the top ten. Sequenced here: blood, sampled from a patient who underwent chemoradiotherapy. The receptors stem from a human donor with HPV-associated anogenital cancer.

The chain joins TRBV4-2 to TRBJ2-7; 9 nucleotides agree with TRBD1. This CDR3 spans 16 amino acids. V dropped 2 bases and J dropped 0; count of bases not matched to a gene: 5. Germline V gene sequence: CDR1 LGHNA, CDR2 YNFKEQ. CDR3 nucleotides: TGTGCCAGCAGCCAACTTCCGGGACAGGGCTCCTACGAGCAGTACTTC. Translated, it gives CASSQLPGQGSYEQYF.

This clone was seen a single time. The gene calls are TRBV5-1 and TRBJ1-2, with D possibly TRBD1 on 5 matching bases. CDR1 is SGHRS and CDR2 is YFSETQ in the germline V gene. The V gene lost 3 bases and the J gene lost 4 bases, with 16 bases spanning the gap. This CDR3 has 15 amino acids. The CDR3 reads CASSSQGPPSYGYTF. The CDR3 bases are TGCGCCAGCAGCTCCCAGGGACCGCCGTCCTATGGCTACACCTTC. The whole variable domain, filled in from reference TRBV5-1 and TRBJ1-2, reads KAGVTQTPRYLIKTRGQQVTLSCSPISGHRSVSWYQQTPGQGLQFLFEYFSETQRNKGNFPGRFSGRQFSNSRSEMNVSTLELGDSALYLCASSSQGPPSYGYTFGSGTRLTVV.

The genes are TRBV5-1 and TRBJ2-5; possible D gene TRBD2, 5 bases. V was cut by 6 bases and J by 9 bases, with 21 bases left in between. The CDR3 spans 14 residues. Germline V CDR1 and CDR2: SGHRS, YFSETQ. CDR3 protein: CASISDPTGMAQYF. CDR3 bases: TGCGCCAGCATATCGGACCCGACCGGGATGGCCCAGTACTTC. The full variable domain, its missing parts supplied by reference TRBV5-1 and TRBJ2-5, is KAGVTQTPRYLIKTRGQQVTLSCSPISGHRSVSWYQQTPGQGLQFLFEYFSETQRNKGNFPGRFSGRQFSNSRSEMNVSTLELGDSALYLCASISDPTGMAQYFGPGTRLLVL.

This clone has a single count. This rearrangement joins TRBV6-1 to TRBJ1-1; D ambiguous. The length of the CDR3 is 15 residues. The germline V gene encodes CDR1 MNHNS and CDR2 SASEGT. Deletions cut 2 bases from V and 0 bases from J, with 10 bases between. The CDR3 loop reads CASSESLLLNTEAFF. In DNA, the CDR3 is TGTGCCAGCAGTGAAAGTTTACTGCTGAACACTGAAGCTTTCTTT.

The V call is TRBV6-5, the J call TRBJ2-1; D perhaps matches TRBD2 (5 bases). The germline gives CDR1 MNHEY, CDR2 SVGAGI. The CDR3 covers 15 residues. V was clipped by 6 bases and J by 0 bases, with 12 bases between them. CDR3 coding DNA: TGTGCCAGCAGAAAAACAGAGGGCTCCTACAATGAGCAGTTCTTC. This codes for CASRKTEGSYNEQFF.

This clone was seen just once. The CDR3 nucleotides read TGCGCCAGCAGCTTGGGCGGGGAAGGAGGTGAGCAGTTCTTC. Protein: CASSLGGEGGEQFF. The gene calls are TRBV5-1 and TRBJ2-1, with a weak D call TRBD2 (6 bases). V gave up 0 bases and J gave up 9 bases, with 13 bases separating them. Looked up from germline, CDR1 is SGHRS and CDR2 is YFSETQ. This CDR3 contains 14 residues.

This clone was counted a single time. The V and J genes are TRBV5-1 and TRBJ2-5; perhaps TRBD2 as D (7 bases). Germline V gene lookup returns CDR1 SGHRS and CDR2 YFSETQ. The CDR3 runs 13 residues. V was cut by 1 base and J by 10 bases, with 14 bases left in between. CDR3 DNA sequence: TGCGCCAGCAGCTTGACTGGCGGGGGCTACCAGTACTTC. It codes for CASSLTGGGYQYF.

This clone appeared a single time. The rearrangement joins TRBV14 to TRBJ1-2; 8 nucleotides line up with TRBD1. Germline trimming cut 1 base from V and 7 bases from J; bases unmatched to any gene: 8. The CDR3 is 15 amino acids. CDR1 is SGHDN, CDR2 FVKESK, per germline. The CDR3 protein is CASSQAMQGAAGYTF. DNA for the CDR3: TGTGCCAGCAGCCAAGCGATGCAGGGGGCGGCTGGCTACACCTTC.

The CDR3, as DNA: TGCGCCAGCAGCTCCGGGACGGGGAGCTCCTACGAGCAGTACTTC. Translated: CASSSGTGSSYEQYF. This rearrangement joins TRBV5-1 to TRBJ2-7; D tentatively reads TRBD1 or TRBD2 (5 bases each). V lost 3 bases and J 0 bases, leaving 13 bases between the germline ends. This CDR3 spans 15 amino acids. Germline-derived CDR1 and CDR2 are SGHRS and YFSETQ. Filled out from reference TRBV5-1 and TRBJ2-7, the complete variable domain reads KAGVTQTPRYLIKTRGQQVTLSCSPISGHRSVSWYQQTPGQGLQFLFEYFSETQRNKGNFPGRFSGRQFSNSRSEMNVSTLELGDSALYLCASSSGTGSSYEQYFGPGTRLTVT.

This clone was detected only once. V usage is TRBV19 and J usage is TRBJ2-7, with TRBD2 as a possible D gene (7 bases). CDR1 is LNHDA and CDR2 is SQIVND in the germline V gene (reference sequence). The length of the CDR3 is 15 residues. Deletions cut 3 bases from V and 4 bases from J, with 16 bases between. In nucleotides, the CDR3 is TGTGCCAGTAGTATCGGCGGGGGCGGGTTTTACGAGCAGTACTTC. Its protein is CASSIGGGGFYEQYF.

The chain employs TRBV7-7 and TRBJ2-1; 9 nucleotides line up with TRBD2. The CDR3 spans 15 residues. V lost 1 base to trimming and J lost 3 bases; unmatched junction nucleotides: 1. Germline V CDR1 and CDR2: SSHAT, FNYEAQ (reference sequence). This chain's CDR3 is CASSLGGGVYNEQFF. The CDR3 DNA sequence: TGTGCCAGCAGCTTAGGCGGGGGGGTCTACAATGAGCAGTTCTTC.

The rearrangement links TRBV7-9 to TRBJ2-5, with TRBD1 as a possible D gene (5 bases). The J call may be faulty, since TRBJ2-7 better matches the DNA end. This CDR3 is 13 amino acids long. Germline CDR1 reads SEHNR; CDR2 reads FQNEAQ (reference sequence). CDR3 protein: CASSLGRSYEQYF. The CDR3 region has the DNA TGTGCCAGCAGCCTGGGGCGGTCCTACGAGCAGTACTTC.

The rearrangement links TRBV13 to TRBJ2-1; D may match TRBD1 or TRBD2 (6 bases each). CDR1 is PRHDT and CDR2 is FYEKMQ in the germline V gene (reference sequence). V gave up 1 base and J gave up 5 bases, with 18 bases separating them. The length of the CDR3 is 17 residues. This CDR3 reads CASSLVGGGRENNEQFF. The CDR3 DNA reads TGTGCCAGCAGCTTAGTGGGTGGGGGGCGCGAAAACAATGAGCAGTTCTTC.

The chain combines TRBV11-2 with TRBJ2-7; 8 bases line up with TRBD2. The CDR3 runs to 14 residues. With 0 bases clipped from V and 6 bases from J, the junction kept 4 bases outside the gene matches. Germline-derived CDR1 and CDR2 are SGHAT and FQNNGV. For the CDR3, the DNA is TGTGCCAGCAGCTTAGAAGCGGGGGTGACCGAGCAGTACTTC. Its translation: CASSLEAGVTEQYF.

The V and J genes are TRBV21-1 and TRBJ1-4. TRBV21-1 is a pseudogene segment. The CDR3 is 16 residues long. In DNA form, the CDR3 reads TGTGCCAGCAGCAAAGTTCTAGGGAAATTGGGTGAAAAACTGTTTTTT. This gives the protein CASSKVLGKLGEKLFF.

This clone was observed a single time. In DNA form, the CDR3 reads TGTGCCAGCAGCTTCGATCCCAGGGGGGGCACTGAAGCTTTCTTT. This codes for CASSFDPRGGTEAFF. The chain uses TRBV11-1 and TRBJ1-1, with TRBD1 identical over 7 bases. The CDR3 is 15 amino acids. The trim removed 3 bases at V and 4 bases at J, leaving 8 bases unmatched. Germline CDR1 and CDR2: SGHAT and FQDESV (reference sequence).

This rearrangement joins TRBV6-6 to TRBJ1-1; TRBD1 matches at 7 bases. V shed 2 bases and J 3 bases; nucleotides not matched to a gene: 6. CDR3 length: 15 amino acids. Germline-derived CDR1 and CDR2 are MNHNY and SVGAGI (reference sequence). The CDR3 region is CASSYADRLDTEAFF. The CDR3 DNA reads as TGTGCCAGCAGTTACGCGGACAGGCTCGACACTGAAGCTTTCTTT.

The genes are TRBV30 and TRBJ2-7; TRBD2 matches at 7 bases. Germline loops: CDR1 GTSNPN, CDR2 SVGIG (reference sequence). The CDR3 contains 13 residues. Trimming took 4 bases from V and 1 from J; bases not matched to a gene: 4. The CDR3: CAWKSGESYEQYF. The CDR3 nucleotides are TGTGCCTGGAAAAGCGGGGAGTCCTACGAGCAGTACTTC. The full variable domain, with the rest looked up from reference TRBV30 and TRBJ2-7, is SQTIHQWPATLVQPVGSPLSLECTVEGTSNPNLYWYRQAAGRGLQLLFYSVGIGQISSEVPQNLSASRPQDRQFILSSKKLLLSDSGFYLCAWKSGESYEQYFGPGTRLTVT.

With regard to this clone: A read error may produce the germline difference seen at one junction end. The genes are TRBV11-2 and TRBJ2-2, with D hard to call. The CDR3 is 14 residues long. The germline gives CDR1 SGHAT, CDR2 FQNNGV. The DNA of the CDR3 is TGTGCCAGCAGCCCTGGCGCCAACAGCGGGGAGCTGTTTTTT. Its protein is CASSPGANSGELFF.

This clone was seen only once. The chain joins TRBV6-1 to TRBJ1-5; D uncertain. The length of the CDR3 is 12 residues. V dropped 8 bases and J dropped 10 bases, with 15 bases sitting between them. In germline, CDR1 is MNHNS, CDR2 SASEGT. The chain's CDR3 is CASARAERPQHF. The CDR3 nucleotides read TGTGCCAGCGCACGGGCCGAACGACCCCAGCATTTT.

V is TRBV5-4 and J is TRBJ2-5; the D is unclear. This CDR3 region has 14 residues. The germline CDR1 and CDR2 sequences are SGHNT and YYREEE (reference sequence). Deletions cut 0 bases from V and 1 base from J, with 7 bases between. Here the CDR3 DNA reads TGTGCCAGCAGCTTGGAAGCAGCCCAAGAGACCCAGTACTTC. Translated: CASSLEAAQETQYF.

The J gene is TRBJ2-1, the V gene TRBV7-6, with D perhaps TRBD2 (7 bases). The germline V gene encodes CDR1 SGHVS and CDR2 FNYEAQ. The CDR3 has 15 amino acids. V shed 5 bases and J shed 0 bases, with 11 bases lying between them. The DNA for the CDR3 is TGTGCCAGCAGCCGGGGAGGGGGCTCCTACAATGAGCAGTTCTTC. It codes for CASSRGGGSYNEQFF.

The J gene is TRBJ1-2, the V gene TRBV7-6; no clear D. The CDR3 is 12 amino acids. Per germline, CDR1 SGHVS and CDR2 FNYEAQ. V lost 1 base to trimming and J lost 4 bases, with 4 bases between them. CDR3 sequence: CASSLGGYGYTF. Here the CDR3 DNA reads TGTGCCAGCAGCTTAGGAGGCTATGGCTACACCTTC. The full variable domain, rest sourced from reference TRBV7-6 and TRBJ1-2, is GAGVSQSPRYKVTKRGQDVALRCDPISGHVSLYWYRQALGQGPEFLTYFNYEAQQDKSGLPNDRFSAERPEGSISTLTIQRTEQRDSAMYRCASSLGGYGYTFGSGTRLTVV.